This entry lists 14 T cell receptor beta chains sequenced from one sample in a study of T cell repertoires in cytomegalovirus infection. TCRdb re-called the reads through MiXCR, storing one row per CDR3 protein. The repertoire holds around 350,000 distinct CDR3 sequences, with around a sixth as singletons. Sequencing input: PBMCs. The origin of the receptors is a human donor in good health (CMV status not recorded). Some clones in this sample may be carry-over from other donors' samples.

This chain connects TRBV11-2 to TRBJ2-7; D not resolved. The germline gives CDR1 SGHAT, CDR2 FQNNGV. This CDR3 contains 13 residues. The germline V and J ends were trimmed by 1 base and 3 bases, with 7 bases remaining between them. CDR3 loop: CASSLAVDYEQYF. In DNA, the CDR3 is TGTGCCAGCAGCTTAGCAGTGGACTACGAGCAGTACTTC.

This clonotype was seen many times. V is TRBV7-2 and J is TRBJ1-5; D is uncertain. The CDR3 totals 16 residues. The germline V and J ends were trimmed by 5 bases and 2 bases, with 16 bases remaining between them. The V gene's germline CDR1 is SGHTA and CDR2 FQGNSA. The DNA for the CDR3 is TGTGCCAGCAGCCTCGACGGCGGAGACGGCAATCAGCCCCAGCATTTT. This codes for CASSLDGGDGNQPQHF.

This clonotype has a handful of counts. V gene TRBV28 combines with J gene TRBJ2-1; 7 bases match TRBD2. Germline assignment: CDR1 MDHEN and CDR2 SYDVKM. CDR3 size: 14 residues. The trim removed 8 bases at V and 2 bases at J, leaving 6 bases unmatched. The CDR3 DNA reads as TGTGCCAGCGGGGGGGGGGAAACCTACAATGAGCAGTTCTTC. This translates into CASGGGETYNEQFF.

This clonotype was seen ten or more times. Written as DNA, the CDR3 is TGTGCCAGCAGTTTATTAGGCACAGATACGCAGTATTTT. It is translated as CASSLLGTDTQYF. The chain links TRBV7-2 to TRBJ2-3; D is ambiguous. The germline gives CDR1 SGHTA, CDR2 FQGNSA. Trimming cost V 6 bases and J 1 base, with 8 bases left between them. This CDR3 is 13 amino acids long.

The V gene is TRBV6-6, the J gene TRBJ1-5; a possible D gene is TRBD1 (5 bases). There are 16 residues in the CDR3. The germline CDR1 and CDR2 sequences are MNHNY and SVGAGI (reference sequence). Trimming shortened V by 10 bases and J by 4 bases, and 23 bases separated the two germline ends. CDR3 sequence: CATAAGLAGINQPQHF. The CDR3 DNA sequence: TGTGCCACCGCAGCCGGGCTTGCAGGGATAAATCAGCCCCAGCATTTT.

The CDR3 loop is CSAAMTGGDQPQHF. The CDR3 region has the DNA TGCAGTGCTGCGATGACAGGGGGGGATCAGCCCCAGCATTTT. This rearrangement joins TRBV20-1 to TRBJ1-5, with 9 bases aligning to TRBD1. The CDR3 extends over 14 amino acids. The V segment lost 5 bases and the J segment 5 bases; nucleotides outside the gene matches: 7. CDR1 DFQATT and CDR2 SNEGSKA come from the germline V gene (reference sequence).

The table lists this clonotype with a few counts. The chain employs TRBV7-2 and TRBJ2-1; TRBD2 matches at 12 bases. The CDR3 has 16 amino acids. Germline V gives CDR1 SGHTA, CDR2 FQGNSA. Germline trimming cut 11 bases from V and 0 bases from J; bases unmatched to any gene: 8. CDR3: CAGGLAGWSSYNEQFF. The CDR3 nucleotides read TGTGCCGGAGGACTAGCGGGATGGAGCTCCTACAATGAGCAGTTCTTC.

This clonotype was seen more than once but under ten times. V is TRBV4-3 and J is TRBJ1-3; TRBD1 is a possible D gene (5 bases). V was trimmed by 4 bases and J by 0 bases, leaving 13 bases between them. This CDR3 is 16 amino acids long. Germline lookup yields CDR1 LGHNA and CDR2 YSLEER. CDR3 in DNA: TGCGCCAGCAGCCCTTCGGGACGGCTCTCTGGAAACACCATATATTTT. Its protein is CASSPSGRLSGNTIYF.

This clonotype has only a few counts. The gene calls are TRBV2 and TRBJ2-3, with 11 bases that match TRBD2. Germline V gene lookup returns CDR1 SNHLY and CDR2 FYNNEI. The CDR3 totals 16 residues. V gave up 3 bases and J gave up 10 bases; unmatched junction bases: 12. Here the CDR3 DNA reads TGTGCCAGCAGTGATCGTTGGACTAGCGGGCCCCAGGCGCAGTATTTT. It encodes CASSDRWTSGPQAQYF.

This clonotype was seen repeatedly, ten times or more. The chain is built from TRBV7-2 and TRBJ2-1; D gene unclear. V lost 5 bases and J lost 3, with 20 bases in between. This CDR3 has 17 amino acids. The germline V gene encodes CDR1 SGHTA and CDR2 FQGNSA. The CDR3, as DNA: TGTGCCAGCAGCCAAAAACCACCGGCGGTTGGCTACAATGAGCAGTTCTTC. Its protein product is CASSQKPPAVGYNEQFF.

This clonotype was counted at least ten times. This chain connects TRBV28 to TRBJ2-4; no firm D call. V shed 2 bases and J shed 1 base, with 9 bases lying between them. Germline-derived CDR1 and CDR2 are MDHEN and SYDVKM. CDR3 length: 15 amino acids. CDR3 in DNA: TGTGCCAGCAGTTTAGGTCAGGAGGCCAAAAACATTCAGTACTTC. Its translation is CASSLGQEAKNIQYF.

V is TRBV7-6 and J is TRBJ2-1, with TRBD1 matching over 10 bases. Looked up from germline, CDR1 is SGHVS and CDR2 is FNYEAQ. V gave up 1 base and J gave up 7 bases; unmatched junction bases: 4. The CDR3 spans 15 residues. Written as DNA, the CDR3 is TGTGCCAGCAGCTTAGGTCCGGGACAGGGGAATGAGCAGTTCTTC. Translation gives CASSLGPGQGNEQFF.

The V gene is TRBV6-5, the J gene TRBJ2-3; a possible D gene is TRBD2 (7 bases). CDR1 MNHEY and CDR2 SVGAGI come from the germline V gene. V lost 8 bases and J lost 2, with 17 bases in between. The CDR3 is 15 amino acids. CDR3 in amino acids: CASGRGAIATDTQYF. The CDR3 DNA is TGTGCCAGCGGGAGGGGGGCCATCGCCACAGATACGCAGTATTTT.

Ten or more counts support this clonotype. The chain uses TRBV7-6 and TRBJ2-1, with a tentative D call TRBD1 (5 bases). V lost 5 bases and J 0 bases, leaving 14 bases between the germline ends. The CDR3 is made up of 16 amino acids. Per germline, CDR1 SGHVS and CDR2 FNYEAQ. CDR3: CASSPKGISSYNEQFF. The DNA for the CDR3 is TGTGCCAGCAGCCCCAAGGGGATAAGCTCCTACAATGAGCAGTTCTTC. Together with reference TRBV7-6 and TRBJ2-1, the CDR3 gives the full variable domain: GAGVSQSPRYKVTKRGQDVALRCDPISGHVSLYWYRQALGQGPEFLTYFNYEAQQDKSGLPNDRFSAERPEGSISTLTIQRTEQRDSAMYRCASSPKGISSYNEQFFGPGTRLTVL.